This entry concerns a single TCR beta chain. Its antigen specificity is not known. No much larger clonotype is one base removed from it; base qualities were not supplied. The data originate from a study of radiotherapy plus CTLA-4 blockade in lung cancer (dated by TCRdb to 2017 to 2018). As for the study more broadly: Among the enrolled patients, 15% to 20% had an objective response, and about 31% reached disease control. What the study reported, not specific to this receptor: After treatment with radiotherapy and ipilimumab, TCR clones that originated in tumors expanded in peripheral blood. The strongest predictors of response were reported to be early dynamic shifts in blood T cell clones along with a rise in serum interferon-beta following radiation.

CDR1 and CDR2 (MNHEY, SVGAGI) derive from the germline V gene. V and J are truncated by 2 bases and 3 bases respectively, leaving an intervening sequence of 14 bases. Counted from cysteine to phenylalanine, this CDR3 has 16 amino acids. CDR3 DNA is the only sequence kept; it has 48 bases, read in frame from the first base. The study tested focal radiation therapy combined with CTLA-4 blockade (ipilimumab) in patients with chemo-refractory metastatic non-small-cell lung cancer. Library construction relied on the immunoSEQ multiplex PCR assay. As stored in TCRdb, this immuneACCESS dataset retains in-frame rearrangements with V and J assigned. A fraction of the clones does not appear; measured against another copy, unresolved V genes explain less than half of the discrepancy, and the remainder lacks a known reason. Here the sample has more than 90,000 clones; more than 65% occur a single time. The top ten clones comprise around 4.8% of the sample.

The source is a human donor with non-small cell lung cancer who had a partial response to radiotherapy plus ipilimumab. The rearranged segments are TRBV6-5 and TRBJ2-1, with TRBD1 perhaps the D gene, on 7 matching bases. The material sequenced was peripheral blood, taken from a patient treated with radiotherapy plus ipilimumab. CDR3 sequence: CASSYSSGGGYNEQFF. The DNA sequence reads TGTGCCAGCAGTTACAGTTCAGGGGGAGGCTACAATGAGCAGTTCTTC.